The 25 T cell receptor beta chains presented below share a single source sample, sequenced in a study of cytomegalovirus exposure and HLA in healthy donors. The PCR used 60 Vbeta and 13 Jbeta primers. Sequencing used immunoSEQ multiplex PCR; TCRdb keeps in-frame clones, though not all of them. The sample holds around 150,000 clones, around two thirds seen once. The sequencing input was PBMCs. Receptors were obtained from a man between 45 and 60 years old in good health and CMV-seronegative.

This clone was counted only a few times. One end of the junction is discordant with germline, which a read error may explain. The chain is built from TRBV7-7 and TRBJ1-4, with D possibly matching TRBD1 (6 bases). This CDR3 spans 16 amino acids. Per germline, CDR1 SSHAT and CDR2 FNYEAQ (reference sequence). The CDR3 sequence: CASSPDTSGQSEKLFF. CDR3 bases: TGTGCTAGCAGCCCTGACACCTCGGGACAAAGTGAAAAACTGTTTTTT.

The chain employs TRBV5-1 and TRBJ1-2; the D is unclear. V was cut by 1 base and J by 4 bases, with 14 bases left in between. The CDR3 contains 15 residues. Germline CDR1 is SGHRS and CDR2 is YFSETQ. The CDR3 reads CASSLPPEGAYGYTF. In nucleotides, the CDR3 is TGCGCCAGCAGCTTGCCGCCGGAGGGTGCCTATGGCTACACCTTC.

This clone was seen a few times. The rearrangement uses TRBV7-2 and TRBJ1-2, with D possibly matching TRBD1 (5 bases). V was cut by 0 bases and J by 2 bases, with 13 bases left in between. The germline CDR1 and CDR2 sequences are SGHTA and FQGNSA. The CDR3 loop spans 16 amino acids. The CDR3 DNA reads TGTGCCAGCAGCTTAGCTATAGTGGGGGGGAACTATGGCTACACCTTC. Its translation is CASSLAIVGGNYGYTF.

V and J are TRBV5-1 and TRBJ1-4; 7 bases map to TRBD1. This CDR3 region has 14 residues. The germline V gene encodes CDR1 SGHRS and CDR2 YFSETQ. V shed 4 bases, J shed 5 bases, and the junction held 5 bases outside the gene matches. CDR3 sequence: CASSAQGRNEKLFF. The CDR3 nucleotides are TGCGCCAGCAGCGCACAGGGGAGAAATGAAAAACTGTTTTTT.

This clone showed up just once. The chain combines TRBV20-1 with TRBJ1-1; D is unclear. The CDR3 is 11 residues long. Germline V CDR1 and CDR2: DFQATT, SNEGSKA (reference sequence). CDR3 sequence (DNA): TGCAGGGCTGCGGTAAACACTGAAGCTTTCTTT. Its translation: CRAAVNTEAFF.

The V gene is TRBV5-4, the J gene TRBJ2-7, with a weak D call TRBD1 (6 bases). Germline V gene lookup returns CDR1 SGHNT and CDR2 YYREEE (reference sequence). CDR3 length: 14 residues. V gave up 1 base and J gave up 2 bases, with 10 bases separating them. The CDR3 DNA reads as TGTGCCAGCAGCTTGACCCAGGGGCCCTACGAGCAGTACTTC. It specifies CASSLTQGPYEQYF.

The count of this clone is one. The rearrangement uses TRBV5-6 and TRBJ1-2, with 7 bases lining up with TRBD1. The ends lost 4 bases at V and 7 bases at J; junction bases unmatched: 10. From germline, CDR1 is SGHDT and CDR2 YYEEEE. This CDR3 is 14 amino acids long. The DNA of the CDR3 is TGTGCCAGCAGCCGGGACAGAGGGTCTTCTGGCTACACCTTC. Amino acids: CASSRDRGSSGYTF. Drawing the rest from reference TRBV5-6 and TRBJ1-2, the complete variable domain is DAGVTQSPTHLIKTRGQQVTLRCSPKSGHDTVSWYQQALGQGPQFIFQYYEEEERQRGNFPDRFSGHQFPNYSSELNVNALLLGDSALYLCASSRDRGSSGYTFGSGTRLTVV.

The chain is built from TRBV7-9 and TRBJ1-1; a weak D match, TRBD1 (5 bases). V gave up 5 bases and J gave up 1 base, with 17 bases separating them. CDR1 and CDR2 from the germline V gene are SEHNR and FQNEAQ (reference sequence). The length of the CDR3 is 16 residues. CDR3 sequence (DNA): TGTGCCAGCAGCCCGTACTATTCACAGGCGAACACTGAAGCTTTCTTT. It codes for CASSPYYSQANTEAFF.

This chain links TRBV6-5 with TRBJ2-7; possible D gene TRBD2, 5 bases. The V and J ends lost 5 bases and 5 bases respectively, with 7 bases between them. The CDR3 extends over 11 amino acids. Germline V CDR1 and CDR2: MNHEY, SVGAGI. The DNA for the CDR3 is TGTGCCAGCAGTCGGAGGAACGAGCAGTACTTC. It codes for CASSRRNEQYF.

The chain recombines TRBV5-4 with TRBJ2-1; 8 bases are shared with TRBD1. The length of the CDR3 is 16 residues. The ends lost 1 base at V and 2 bases at J; junction bases unmatched: 5. Germline CDR1 is SGHNT and CDR2 is YYREEE (reference sequence). CDR3 amino acids: CASSLRTGGTYNEQFF. In DNA, the CDR3 is TGTGCCAGCAGCTTGAGAACAGGGGGTACCTACAATGAGCAGTTCTTC.

Turning to this clone: The same CDR3 also results from other DNA sequences found in this sample. This chain joins TRBV5-1 and TRBJ2-5; TRBD2 might be the D (6 bases). Trimming removed 2 bases at V and 2 bases at J, with 10 bases between. Germline lookup yields CDR1 SGHRS and CDR2 YFSETQ. The CDR3 length is 14 residues. CDR3 region: CASSFGGNQETQYF. CDR3 DNA sequence: TGCGCCAGCAGCTTTGGAGGGAATCAAGAGACCCAGTACTTC.

V gene TRBV5-1 combines with J gene TRBJ1-4; tentative D call: TRBD1 (5 bases). V was trimmed by 4 bases and J by 8 bases, leaving 18 bases between them. The CDR3 has 15 amino acids. Germline V gene sequence: CDR1 SGHRS, CDR2 YFSETQ. The CDR3 protein is CASSPVGGAKEKLFF. The CDR3 nucleotides are TGCGCCAGCAGCCCAGTGGGGGGAGCGAAAGAAAAACTGTTTTTT.

The rearrangement uses TRBV27 and TRBJ2-6; TRBD1 matches 9 bases. Germline assignment: CDR1 MNHEY and CDR2 SMNVEV (reference sequence). The CDR3 is made up of 18 amino acids. Losses at the gene ends were 4 bases for V and 0 bases for J; bases not matched to a gene: 7. The CDR3 region has the DNA TGTGCCAGCAGTTCCTACAGGGGGCCTGCCTCTGGGGCCAACGTCCTGACTTTC. Its protein is CASSSYRGPASGANVLTF.

This chain links TRBV9 with TRBJ1-2; 11 nucleotides align to TRBD1. The CDR3 is made up of 16 amino acids. In germline, CDR1 is SGDLS, CDR2 YYNGEE. After removal of 0 bases from V and 2 bases from J, the junction contained 3 bases not matched to a gene. The CDR3 DNA sequence: TGTGCCAGCAGCGTAGGGACAGGGGGCGCAAACTATGGCTACACCTTC. It encodes CASSVGTGGANYGYTF. The whole variable domain, remainder taken from reference TRBV9 and TRBJ1-2, is DSGVTQTPKHLITATGQRVTLRCSPRSGDLSVYWYQQSLDQGLQFLIQYYNGEERAKGNILERFSAQQFPDLHSELNLSSLELGDSALYFCASSVGTGGANYGYTFGSGTRLTVV.

This rearrangement joins TRBV7-8 to TRBJ1-2; D possibly corresponds to TRBD1 (5 bases). The CDR3 consists of 14 residues. Trimming removed 2 bases at V and 6 bases at J, with 13 bases between. In germline, CDR1 is SGHVS, CDR2 FQNEAQ. CDR3 sequence reads: CASSLLETVNGYTF. The DNA for the CDR3 is TGTGCCAGCAGCTTATTAGAGACAGTAAATGGCTACACCTTC. Using reference TRBV7-8 and TRBJ1-2 for the parts outside the CDR3, the full variable domain is GAGVSQSPRYKVAKRGQDVALRCDPISGHVSLFWYQQALGQGPEFLTYFQNEAQLDKSGLPSDRFFAERPEGSVSTLKIQRTQQEDSAVYLCASSLLETVNGYTFGSGTRLTVV.

J is TRBJ2-1 and V is TRBV4-1, with 10 bases identical to TRBD1. The ends lost 4 bases at V and 6 bases at J; junction bases unmatched: 6. CDR3 length equals 15 residues. The germline CDR1 and CDR2 sequences are MGHRA and YSYEKL. The CDR3, as DNA: TGCGCCAGCAGCCCAGGGGACAGGGGCTCCAATGAGCAGTTCTTC. Its protein product is CASSPGDRGSNEQFF.

This clone turned up a few times. The rearrangement links TRBV7-2 to TRBJ2-1; 7 bases align to TRBD2. Germline loops: CDR1 SGHTA, CDR2 FQGNSA. V trimming: 3 bases; J trimming: 3 bases; junction bases outside the gene matches: 5. This CDR3 comprises 15 residues. The CDR3, as DNA: TGTGCCAGCAGCTTCGCCCCGGGGGGCTACAATGAGCAGTTCTTC. Protein: CASSFAPGGYNEQFF.

This chain joins TRBV4-1 and TRBJ1-6, with 7 bases identical to TRBD1. The J segment lost 8 bases and the V segment lost 4 bases, leaving 11 bases of the junction unmatched. The germline V gene encodes CDR1 MGHRA and CDR2 YSYEKL. The CDR3 has 16 residues. DNA of the CDR3: TGCGCCAGCAGCCGAAGTACCTTAGACAGGGATTCACCCCTCCACTTT. This translates into CASSRSTLDRDSPLHF.

This clone was recorded a few times. The V gene is TRBV4-2, the J gene TRBJ2-3; 7 bases map to TRBD2. J lost 4 bases, V lost 2 bases, and 9 bases had no gene match. CDR1 is LGHNA, CDR2 YNFKEQ, per germline. The CDR3 is made up of 16 amino acids. The CDR3 loop is CASSQPSAGRPDTQYF. The CDR3 DNA is TGTGCCAGCAGCCAACCTTCAGCGGGACGCCCAGATACGCAGTATTTT.

This chain uses TRBV4-1 with TRBJ1-2; D might be TRBD1 (5 bases). The germline V and J ends were trimmed by 2 bases and 0 bases, with 10 bases remaining between them. The CDR3 is made up of 15 amino acids. Germline-derived CDR1 and CDR2 are MGHRA and YSYEKL. This chain's CDR3 is CASSQSTVPNYGYTF. CDR3 in DNA: TGCGCCAGCAGCCAATCGACAGTTCCTAACTATGGCTACACCTTC.

The genes are TRBV9 and TRBJ2-6; the match to TRBD1 covers 10 bases. CDR1 and CDR2 (germline): SGDLS, YYNGEE. The V and J ends lost 3 bases and 7 bases, in that order; junction bases with no gene match: 13. The CDR3 spans 18 residues. The CDR3 protein is CASSGELGTGVLANVLTF. The CDR3 DNA follows: TGTGCCAGCAGCGGGGAGCTGGGGACAGGGGTCCTCGCCAACGTCCTGACTTTC.

The V and J genes are TRBV7-6 and TRBJ1-3; 7 nucleotides agree with TRBD1. Trimming cost V 1 base and J 0 bases; bases outside gene matches: 9. The CDR3 totals 18 residues. Per germline, CDR1 SGHVS and CDR2 FNYEAQ. The CDR3 DNA sequence: TGTGCCAGCAGCTTAGGTCCGGGACAGATAAACTCTGGAAACACCATATATTTT. It is translated as CASSLGPGQINSGNTIYF.

The V call is TRBV11-2, the J call TRBJ1-1; 7 bases fit TRBD1. In germline, CDR1 is SGHAT, CDR2 FQNNGV. V dropped 1 base and J dropped 3; count of bases not matched to a gene: 8. The CDR3 loop spans 16 amino acids. The CDR3 region is CASSLGKGQGDTEAFF. Written as DNA, the CDR3 is TGTGCCAGCAGCTTAGGGAAGGGGCAGGGGGACACTGAAGCTTTCTTT.

The genes are TRBV5-1 and TRBJ2-3; 8 nucleotides match TRBD1. The CDR3 covers 16 residues. V lost 3 bases and J lost 0; bases outside the gene matches: 6. CDR1 SGHRS and CDR2 YFSETQ come from the germline V gene. The CDR3 here is CASSSQDRASTDTQYF. Here the CDR3 DNA reads TGCGCCAGCAGCTCCCAGGACAGGGCTAGCACAGATACGCAGTATTTT.

CDR3 bases: TGTGCCAGCTCATCTCTACACAGGGGTTACACTGAAGCTTTCTTT. Protein product: CASSSLHRGYTEAFF. The J gene is TRBJ1-1, the V gene TRBV18; 7 nucleotides match TRBD1. Trimming removed 5 bases from V and 3 bases from J; junction bases left unmatched: 9. The CDR3 sequence is 15 residues long. From germline, CDR1 is KGHSH and CDR2 LQKENI. Looking up the rest from reference TRBV18 and TRBJ1-1 gives the full variable domain: NAGVMQNPRHLVRRRGQEARLRCSPMKGHSHVYWYRQLPEEGLKFMVYLQKENIIDESGMPKERFSAEFPKEGPSILRIQQVVRGDSAAYFCASSSLHRGYTEAFFGQGTRLTVV.